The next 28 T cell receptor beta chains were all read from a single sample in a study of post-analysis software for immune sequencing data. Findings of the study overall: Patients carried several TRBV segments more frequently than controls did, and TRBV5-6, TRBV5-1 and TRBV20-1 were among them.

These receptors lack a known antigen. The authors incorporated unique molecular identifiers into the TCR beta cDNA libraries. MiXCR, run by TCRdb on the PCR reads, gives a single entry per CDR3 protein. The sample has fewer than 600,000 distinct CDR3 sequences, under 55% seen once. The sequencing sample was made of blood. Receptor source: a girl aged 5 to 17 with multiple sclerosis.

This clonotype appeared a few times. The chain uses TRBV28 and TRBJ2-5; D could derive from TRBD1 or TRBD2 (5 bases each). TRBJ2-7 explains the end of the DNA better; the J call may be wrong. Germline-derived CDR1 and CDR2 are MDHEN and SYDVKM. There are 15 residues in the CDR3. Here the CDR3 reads CASNSRGEYGYEQYF. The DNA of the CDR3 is TGTGCCAGCAACTCTAGGGGAGAGTACGGCTACGAGCAGTACTTC.

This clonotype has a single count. The CDR3 here is CASSQYIAGAYNEQFF. DNA for the CDR3: TGTGCCAGCAGCCAGTATATAGCGGGAGCCTACAATGAGCAGTTCTTC. The chain joins TRBV4-2 to TRBJ2-1; 9 nucleotides agree with TRBD2. Germline values: CDR1 LGHNA, CDR2 YNFKEQ. The V gene end was trimmed by 3 bases and the J gene end by 2 bases; junction bases not matched to a gene: 5. The length of the CDR3 is 16 residues.

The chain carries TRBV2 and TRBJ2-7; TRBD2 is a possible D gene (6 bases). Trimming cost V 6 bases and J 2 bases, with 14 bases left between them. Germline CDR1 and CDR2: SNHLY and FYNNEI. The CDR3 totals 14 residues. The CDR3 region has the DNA TGTGCCAGCAGGAGGATTAGCGGAACCTACGAGCAGTACTTC. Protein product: CASRRISGTYEQYF.

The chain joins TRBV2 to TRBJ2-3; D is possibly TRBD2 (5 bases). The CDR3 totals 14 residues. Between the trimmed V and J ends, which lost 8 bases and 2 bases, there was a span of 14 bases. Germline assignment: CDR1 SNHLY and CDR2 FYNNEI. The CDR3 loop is CASLREINTDTQYF. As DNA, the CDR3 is TGTGCCAGCTTAAGGGAGATCAACACAGATACGCAGTATTTT.

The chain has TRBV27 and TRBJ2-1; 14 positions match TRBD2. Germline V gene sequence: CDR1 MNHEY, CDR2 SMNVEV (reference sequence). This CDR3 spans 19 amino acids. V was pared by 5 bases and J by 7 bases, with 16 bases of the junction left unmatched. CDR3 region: CASSDGTSGSRLGGNEQFF. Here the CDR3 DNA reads TGTGCCAGCAGTGATGGGACTAGCGGGAGTAGGTTGGGGGGAAATGAGCAGTTCTTC.

The CDR3 reads CASSVGPAGVEETQYF. CDR3 coding DNA: TGTGCCAGCAGCGTAGGTCCAGCGGGAGTTGAAGAGACCCAGTACTTC. The V call is TRBV9, the J call TRBJ2-5, with 8 bases that match TRBD2. The CDR3 has 16 amino acids. V lost 0 bases and J lost 3; bases outside the gene matches: 7. Germline CDR1 SGDLS, CDR2 YYNGEE.

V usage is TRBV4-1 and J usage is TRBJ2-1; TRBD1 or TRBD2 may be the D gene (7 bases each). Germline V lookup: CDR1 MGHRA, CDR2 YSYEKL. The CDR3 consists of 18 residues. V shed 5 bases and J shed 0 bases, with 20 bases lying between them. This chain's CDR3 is CASSSGGGGISSYNEQFF. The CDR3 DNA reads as TGCGCCAGCAGCTCGGGGGGAGGGGGCATAAGCTCCTACAATGAGCAGTTCTTC.

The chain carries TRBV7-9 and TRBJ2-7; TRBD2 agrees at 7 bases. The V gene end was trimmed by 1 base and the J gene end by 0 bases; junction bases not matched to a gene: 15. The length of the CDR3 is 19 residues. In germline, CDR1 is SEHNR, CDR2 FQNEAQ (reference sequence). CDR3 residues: CASSLGGGLLTATSYEQYF. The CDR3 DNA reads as TGTGCCAGCAGCTTAGGGGGGGGTCTCCTGACTGCAACCTCCTACGAGCAGTACTTC.

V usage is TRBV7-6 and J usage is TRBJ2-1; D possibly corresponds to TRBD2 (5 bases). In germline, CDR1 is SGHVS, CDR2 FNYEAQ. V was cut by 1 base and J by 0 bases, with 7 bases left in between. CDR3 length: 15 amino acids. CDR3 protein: CASSLVGNSYNEQFF. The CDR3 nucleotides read TGTGCCAGCAGCTTAGTCGGGAACTCCTACAATGAGCAGTTCTTC.

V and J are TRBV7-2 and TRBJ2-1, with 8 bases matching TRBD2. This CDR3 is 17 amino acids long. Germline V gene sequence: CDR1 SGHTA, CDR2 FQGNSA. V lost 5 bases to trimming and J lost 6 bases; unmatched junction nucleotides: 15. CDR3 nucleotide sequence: TGTGCCAGCAGCATGCCGGGACTAGGGGTGGGGGGCAATGAGCAGTTCTTC. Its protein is CASSMPGLGVGGNEQFF.

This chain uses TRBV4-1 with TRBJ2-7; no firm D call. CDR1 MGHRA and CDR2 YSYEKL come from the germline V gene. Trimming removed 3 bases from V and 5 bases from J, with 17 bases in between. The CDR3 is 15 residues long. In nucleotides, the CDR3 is TGCGCCAGCAGCCACCCGGAGATGAACTACCACGAGCAGTACTTC. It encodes CASSHPEMNYHEQYF.

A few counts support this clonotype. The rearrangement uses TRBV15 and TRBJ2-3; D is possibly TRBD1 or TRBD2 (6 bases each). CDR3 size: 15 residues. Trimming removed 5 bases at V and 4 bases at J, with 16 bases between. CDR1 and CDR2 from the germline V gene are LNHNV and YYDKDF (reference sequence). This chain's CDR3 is CATSGLRGVADTQYF. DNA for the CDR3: TGTGCCACCAGCGGTCTAAGGGGGGTGGCAGATACGCAGTATTTT. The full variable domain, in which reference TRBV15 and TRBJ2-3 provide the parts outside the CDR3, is DAMVIQNPRYQVTQFGKPVTLSCSQTLNHNVMYWYQQKSSQAPKLLFHYYDKDFNNEADTPDNFQSRRPNTSFCFLDIRSPGLGDTAMYLCATSGLRGVADTQYFGPGTRLTVL.

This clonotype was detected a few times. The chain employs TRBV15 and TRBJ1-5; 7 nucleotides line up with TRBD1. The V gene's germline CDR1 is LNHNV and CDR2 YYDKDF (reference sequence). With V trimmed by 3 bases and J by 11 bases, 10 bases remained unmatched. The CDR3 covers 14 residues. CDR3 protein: CATSRGGTALAQHF. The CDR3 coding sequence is TGTGCCACCAGCAGGGGTGGGACAGCCTTAGCCCAGCATTTT.

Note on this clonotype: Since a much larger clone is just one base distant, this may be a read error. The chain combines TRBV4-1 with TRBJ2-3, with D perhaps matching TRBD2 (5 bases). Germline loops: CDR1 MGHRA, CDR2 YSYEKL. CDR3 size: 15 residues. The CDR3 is CASSQAGGRTDTQCF. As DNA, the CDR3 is TGCGCCAGCAGCCAAGCGGGCGGGCGCACAGATACGCAGTGTTTT.

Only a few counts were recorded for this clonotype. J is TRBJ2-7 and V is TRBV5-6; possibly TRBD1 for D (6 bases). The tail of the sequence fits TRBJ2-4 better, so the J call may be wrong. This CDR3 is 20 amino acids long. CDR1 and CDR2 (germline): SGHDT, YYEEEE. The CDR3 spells CASSPQTTGYGRLAKNIQYF. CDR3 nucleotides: TGTGCCAGCAGCCCGCAAACGACAGGTTACGGCAGGTTAGCCAAAAACATTCAGTACTTC.

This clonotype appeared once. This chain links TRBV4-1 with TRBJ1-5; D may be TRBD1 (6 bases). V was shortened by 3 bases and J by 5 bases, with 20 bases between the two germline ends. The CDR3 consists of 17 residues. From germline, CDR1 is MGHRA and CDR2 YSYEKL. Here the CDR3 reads CASSHPGRGKKDQPQHF. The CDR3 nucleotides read TGCGCCAGCAGCCACCCCGGGAGGGGGAAAAAGGATCAGCCCCAGCATTTT.

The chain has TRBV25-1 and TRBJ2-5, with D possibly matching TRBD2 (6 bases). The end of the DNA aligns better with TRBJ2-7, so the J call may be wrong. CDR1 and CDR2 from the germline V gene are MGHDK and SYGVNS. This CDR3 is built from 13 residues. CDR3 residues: CASSDSGEHEQYF. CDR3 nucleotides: TGTGCCAGCAGTGATTCGGGGGAGCACGAGCAGTACTTC.

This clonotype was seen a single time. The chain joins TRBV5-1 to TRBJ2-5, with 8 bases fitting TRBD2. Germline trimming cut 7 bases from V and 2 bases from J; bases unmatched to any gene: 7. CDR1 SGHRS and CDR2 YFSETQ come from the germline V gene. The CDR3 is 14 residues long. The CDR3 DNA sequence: TGCGCCAGCTATCCTGGCGGGAGGCAAGAGACCCAGTACTTC. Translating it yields CASYPGGRQETQYF.

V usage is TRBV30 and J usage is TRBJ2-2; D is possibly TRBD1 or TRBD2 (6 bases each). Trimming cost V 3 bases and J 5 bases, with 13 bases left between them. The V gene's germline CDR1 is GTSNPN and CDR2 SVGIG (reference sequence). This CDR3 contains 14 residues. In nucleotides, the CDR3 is TGTGCCTGGAGCTCAGGGGCGGGGACCGGGGAGCTGTTTTTT. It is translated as CAWSSGAGTGELFF.

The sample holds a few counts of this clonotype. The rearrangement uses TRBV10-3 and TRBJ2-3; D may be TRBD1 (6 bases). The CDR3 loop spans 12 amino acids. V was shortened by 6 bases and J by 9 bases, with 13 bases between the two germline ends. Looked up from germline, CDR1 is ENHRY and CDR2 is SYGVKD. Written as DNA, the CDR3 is TGTGCCATCAGCCCACAGGGTGGAACGCAGTATTTT. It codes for CAISPQGGTQYF.

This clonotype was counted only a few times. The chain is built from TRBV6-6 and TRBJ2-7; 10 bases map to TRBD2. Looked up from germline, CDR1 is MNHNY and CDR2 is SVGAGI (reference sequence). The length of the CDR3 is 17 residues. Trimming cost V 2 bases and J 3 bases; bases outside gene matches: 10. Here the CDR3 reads CASSYATGLAFDYEQYF. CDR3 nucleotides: TGTGCCAGCAGTTACGCCACGGGACTAGCGTTTGACTACGAGCAGTACTTC.

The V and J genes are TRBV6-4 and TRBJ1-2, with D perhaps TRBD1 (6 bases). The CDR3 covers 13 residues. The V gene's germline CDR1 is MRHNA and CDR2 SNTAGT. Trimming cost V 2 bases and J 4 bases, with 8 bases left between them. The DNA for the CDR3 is TGTGCCAGCAGTGACCAAGGGGGCTATGGCTACACCTTC. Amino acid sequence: CASSDQGGYGYTF.

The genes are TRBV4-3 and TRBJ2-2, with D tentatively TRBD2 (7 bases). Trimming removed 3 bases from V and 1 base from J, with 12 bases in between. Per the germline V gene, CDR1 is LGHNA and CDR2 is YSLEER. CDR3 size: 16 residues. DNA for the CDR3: TGCGCCAGCAGCCACTGGGGAGGGGGGAACACCGGGGAGCTGTTTTTT. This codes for CASSHWGGGNTGELFF.

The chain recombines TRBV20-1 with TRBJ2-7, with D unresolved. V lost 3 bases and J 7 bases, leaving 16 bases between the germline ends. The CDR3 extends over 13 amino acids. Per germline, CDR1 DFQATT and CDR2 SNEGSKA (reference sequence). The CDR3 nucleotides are TGCAGTGCTAGCCCTCCCGTTTCCGGGGAGCAGTACTTC. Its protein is CSASPPVSGEQYF.

CDR3 DNA sequence: TGTGCCAGCAGTTTATCCCCCCCAGATACGCAGTATTTT. Protein sequence: CASSLSPPDTQYF. The genes are TRBV28 and TRBJ2-3; D is unresolved. The germline V gene encodes CDR1 MDHEN and CDR2 SYDVKM. V lost 1 base and J lost 4, with 6 bases in between. CDR3 length: 13 amino acids.

The CDR3 loop reads CASRSEGRDTQYF. Written as DNA, the CDR3 is TGTGCCTCCCGGTCGGAGGGCCGAGATACGCAGTATTTT. The rearrangement uses TRBV6-6 and TRBJ2-3; D is perhaps TRBD2 (6 bases). Germline CDR1 and CDR2: MNHNY and SVGAGI (reference sequence). The ends were cut back, 11 bases at V and 5 bases at J, with 17 bases in the middle. The length of the CDR3 is 13 residues.

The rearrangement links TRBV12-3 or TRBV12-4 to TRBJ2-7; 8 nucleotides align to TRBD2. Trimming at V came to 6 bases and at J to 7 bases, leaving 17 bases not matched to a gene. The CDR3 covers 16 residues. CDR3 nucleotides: TGTGCCAGCAGAAAAGGGACCAGCGGGAGCTTGGGAGAGCAGTACTTC. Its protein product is CASRKGTSGSLGEQYF.

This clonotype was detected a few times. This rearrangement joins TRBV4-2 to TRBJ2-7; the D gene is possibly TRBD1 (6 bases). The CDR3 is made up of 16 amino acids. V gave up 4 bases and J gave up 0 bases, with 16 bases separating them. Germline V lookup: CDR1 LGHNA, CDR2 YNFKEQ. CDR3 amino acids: CASSLGGDRSSYEQYF. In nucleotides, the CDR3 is TGTGCCAGCAGCCTTGGGGGCGACAGGAGCTCCTACGAGCAGTACTTC.